The 18 T cell receptor beta chains reported below all come from one sample, sequenced in a study of regulatory T cells in long-lasting Graves disease. The TCR beta library used iRepertoire HTBI primers with Arm-PCR amplification of CDR3. TCRdb reprocessed the multiplex PCR reads via MiXCR and lists one record per CDR3 protein. The profile shows roughly 400,000 distinct CDR3 sequences, 21% of them singletons. Time point indicated: persistent/refractory GD, antithyroid drugs over 5 years with positive TRAb. Extracted RNA from PBMCs served as the source of the TCR library. The material sequenced was peripheral blood mononuclear cells (PBMCs), taken when the disease was refractory, from a patient treated with antithyroid drugs. Source of these receptors: a female donor with Graves disease.

In this sample, this clonotype turned up many times. V usage is TRBV29-1 and J usage is TRBJ2-7; 8 bases map to TRBD2. The CDR3 consists of 15 residues. Germline CDR1 is SQVTM and CDR2 is ANQGSEA. Trimming removed 0 bases from V and 5 bases from J; junction bases left unmatched: 9. The chain's CDR3 is CSVEDRGREGDEQYF. CDR3 nucleotide sequence: TGCAGCGTTGAAGATCGGGGACGGGAGGGTGACGAGCAGTACTTC.

This clonotype showed up many times. The chain has TRBV7-3 and TRBJ1-1; TRBD1 is a possible D gene (6 bases). Trimming cost V 5 bases and J 5 bases, with 18 bases left between them. The CDR3 is 15 residues long. Per germline, CDR1 SGHTA and CDR2 FQGTGA. This chain's CDR3 is CASSATGGLETEAFF. In DNA, the CDR3 is TGTGCCAGCAGCGCCACGGGGGGCTTGGAGACTGAAGCTTTCTTT.

Note on this clonotype: The CDR3 does not close with the conserved phenylalanine or tryptophan, likely indicating a read error. This chain joins TRBV7-8 and TRBJ1-1; D unresolved. Germline V CDR1 and CDR2: SGHVS, FQNEAQ. Trimming took 4 bases from V and 4 from J, leaving 4 bases between them. This CDR3 has 11 residues. The CDR3 DNA is TGTGCCAGCAGCTCTACCACTGAAGCTTTCTCT. The encoded protein is CASSSTTEAFS.

This clonotype was seen many times. DNA of the CDR3: TGTGCCAGCTTTCAAAGGGGGGACGAGCAGTACTTC. Its translation is CASFQRGDEQYF. This chain uses TRBV28 with TRBJ2-7, with D perhaps given as TRBD1 or TRBD2 (6 bases each). The CDR3 contains 12 residues. Trimming left V 8 bases short and J 5 bases short, with 13 bases between. The V gene's germline CDR1 is MDHEN and CDR2 SYDVKM.

This clonotype was seen ten or more times. This chain joins TRBV6-9 and TRBJ2-2; 11 bases are a match to TRBD2. Per the germline V gene, CDR1 is MNHGY and CDR2 is SVAAGI. With V trimmed by 4 bases and J by 0 bases, 1 base remained unmatched. There are 16 residues in the CDR3. DNA of the CDR3: TGTGCCAGCAGTTCGACTAGCGGGACGAACACCGGGGAGCTGTTTTTT. Its translation is CASSSTSGTNTGELFF.

This chain connects TRBV29-1 to TRBJ2-2, with 10 bases aligning to TRBD2. Germline V lookup: CDR1 SQVTM, CDR2 ANQGSEA. This CDR3 is built from 16 residues. J gave up 1 base and V 6 bases, and 8 bases lay outside the gene matches. CDR3 nucleotides: TGCAGCGTCCCGGACCAGCGGGAGGGGAACACCGGGGAGCTGTTTTTT. Translating it yields CSVPDQREGNTGELFF.

This chain links TRBV6-1 with TRBJ2-1; D gene uncertain. The germline V gene encodes CDR1 MNHNS and CDR2 SASEGT. The CDR3 has 13 residues. With 5 bases removed from V and 6 bases from J, the gap between germline ends came to 11 bases. The CDR3 protein is CASSTYLGNEQFF. CDR3 nucleotides: TGTGCCAGCAGTACCTACTTAGGCAATGAGCAGTTCTTC.

The chain is built from TRBV4-2 and TRBJ2-5; D may match TRBD1 or TRBD2 (5 bases each). The CDR3 runs to 15 residues. The germline V and J ends were trimmed by 0 bases and 3 bases, with 11 bases remaining between them. Germline-derived CDR1 and CDR2 are LGHNA and YNFKEQ. CDR3 amino acids: CASSQEPGTEETQYF. DNA for the CDR3: TGTGCCAGCAGCCAAGAACCCGGGACGGAAGAGACCCAGTACTTC.

The table lists this clonotype with many counts. The chain carries TRBV28 and TRBJ1-6; no reliable D call. In germline, CDR1 is MDHEN, CDR2 SYDVKM. V shed 2 bases and J shed 6 bases, with 8 bases lying between them. The CDR3 length is 14 residues. CDR3 coding DNA: TGTGCCAGCAGTTTAGAGGGTTCTAATTCACCCCTCCACTTT. Translated: CASSLEGSNSPLHF.

This clonotype showed up many times. V gene TRBV11-2 combines with J gene TRBJ2-7; no definite D call. This CDR3 has 15 residues. The V gene lost 0 bases and the J gene lost 3 bases, with 12 bases spanning the gap. CDR1 and CDR2 from the germline V gene are SGHAT and FQNNGV. The CDR3 region has the DNA TGTGCCAGCAGCTTAGATTACGCAGCACACTACGAGCAGTACTTC. It specifies CASSLDYAAHYEQYF.

A note on this clonotype: A read error may account for a junction end that differs from germline. The chain couples TRBV20-1 to TRBJ2-4; D is perhaps TRBD2 (5 bases). The CDR3 has 15 amino acids. The germline V gene has CDR1 DFQATT and CDR2 SNEGSKA (reference sequence). CDR3 sequence: CSARPGMRAKSIQYF. Here the CDR3 DNA reads TGCAGTGCTAGGCCCGGGATGAGGGCCAAAAGCATTCAGTACTTC.

The chain couples TRBV7-6 to TRBJ2-5, with D maybe TRBD1 (7 bases). There are 19 residues in the CDR3. Trimming took 2 bases from V and 5 from J, leaving 27 bases between them. The germline V gene encodes CDR1 SGHVS and CDR2 FNYEAQ. The CDR3 DNA is TGTGCCAGCAGCTTATCCGGGACAGCGCTAACGGGAGTTTGGGAGACCCAGTACTTC. Amino acids: CASSLSGTALTGVWETQYF.

A few counts support this clonotype. V gene TRBV27 combines with J gene TRBJ2-7, with D tentatively TRBD1 (6 bases). CDR1 is MNHEY and CDR2 is SMNVEV in the germline V gene (reference sequence). CDR3 length equals 15 residues. Trimming cost V 6 bases and J 0 bases, with 15 bases left between them. CDR3 DNA sequence: TGTGCCAGCAGCCCGGACAGTGATTCCTCCTACGAGCAGTACTTC. Translating it yields CASSPDSDSSYEQYF.

This clonotype was found many times. The chain uses TRBV12-3 or TRBV12-4 and TRBJ2-7; D call uncertain. The CDR3 sequence is 15 residues long. V lost 5 bases and J 7 bases, leaving 21 bases between the germline ends. CDR3 bases: TGTGCCAGCAGTCCGACCGGGCAAAATTCGTGGGAGCAGTACTTC. Translating it yields CASSPTGQNSWEQYF.

This clonotype turned up a few times. The chain joins TRBV27 to TRBJ2-5; no clear D. The germline V and J ends were trimmed by 5 bases and 5 bases, with 18 bases remaining between them. The CDR3 contains 15 residues. Germline V lookup: CDR1 MNHEY, CDR2 SMNVEV (reference sequence). DNA for the CDR3: TGTGCCAGCAGTCCCCGAATGGGGATCGCGGAGACCCAGTACTTC. Translating it yields CASSPRMGIAETQYF.

The table lists this clonotype with a few counts. This chain links TRBV12-3 or TRBV12-4 with TRBJ1-3, with D unresolved. The length of the CDR3 is 14 residues. V was clipped by 1 base and J by 4 bases, with 8 bases between them. CDR3 sequence (DNA): TGTGCCAGCAGTTTAGACTTGACAGGAAACACCATATATTTT. Residues: CASSLDLTGNTIYF.

This chain connects TRBV10-3 to TRBJ1-5; D is ambiguous. The germline V gene encodes CDR1 ENHRY and CDR2 SYGVKD. Trimming stripped 0 bases from V and 4 bases from J, with 4 bases between. The CDR3 is made up of 13 amino acids. The CDR3 nucleotides are TGTGCCATCAGTGAGTCGATGAATCAGCCCCAGCATTTT. Its protein product is CAISESMNQPQHF.

This rearrangement joins TRBV2 to TRBJ1-5; 8 nucleotides agree with TRBD1. Germline V lookup: CDR1 SNHLY, CDR2 FYNNEI. With V trimmed by 5 bases and J by 9 bases, 9 bases remained unmatched. This CDR3 is 14 amino acids long. In nucleotides, the CDR3 is TGTGCCAGCAGTTCCGGACAGGGAAGGGGGCCCCAGCATTTT. This translates into CASSSGQGRGPQHF.